The 27 T cell receptor beta chains below all came from one sample that was sequenced in a study of beta chain features in type 1 diabetes. All of the isolated RNA was reverse transcribed, so expressed TCRB transcripts were sequenced. Profiled with immunoSEQ multiplex PCR; TCRdb holds only in-frame clones, not every one. Of fewer than 500,000 clones in the sample, roughly 14% were seen once. Sequencing input: naive CD4+ T cells from blood. The source is a man aged 25 to 45 in good health.

The gene calls are TRBV9 and TRBJ2-1; 10 bases line up with TRBD2. Germline V gene sequence: CDR1 SGDLS, CDR2 YYNGEE. The J segment lost 6 bases and the V segment lost 2 bases, leaving 5 bases of the junction unmatched. The CDR3 loop spans 15 amino acids. The chain's CDR3 is CASSVIAGGGNEQFF. Here the CDR3 DNA reads TGTGCCAGCAGCGTCATAGCGGGAGGAGGCAATGAGCAGTTCTTC.

This clone was counted between two and nine times. The chain uses TRBV7-9 and TRBJ1-4; possibly TRBD1 for D (6 bases). Germline V gene data show CDR1 as SEHNR and CDR2 as FQNEAQ (reference sequence). V lost 0 bases to trimming and J lost 5 bases, with 10 bases between them. This CDR3 is 15 amino acids long. CDR3 region: CASSLAQGWNEKLFF. The CDR3 DNA is TGTGCCAGCAGCTTAGCGCAGGGGTGGAATGAAAAACTGTTTTTT.

This clone was detected a few times. The chain recombines TRBV4-1 with TRBJ1-3; D is ambiguous. From germline, CDR1 is MGHRA and CDR2 YSYEKL. V was trimmed by 1 base and J by 7 bases, leaving 8 bases between them. The CDR3 totals 13 residues. This CDR3 is CASSQVLNNTIYF. CDR3 DNA: TGCGCCAGCAGCCAAGTTTTGAATAACACCATATATTTT.

The chain links TRBV7-9 to TRBJ1-6; D is unclear. Germline lookup yields CDR1 SEHNR and CDR2 FQNEAQ (reference sequence). Trimming shortened V by 1 base and J by 13 bases, and 11 bases separated the two germline ends. The CDR3 runs 13 residues. DNA for the CDR3: TGTGCCAGCAGCTTAGGGACCTGGGATCCCCTCCACTTT. Its protein is CASSLGTWDPLHF.

This chain uses TRBV7-2 with TRBJ2-7; D unclear. The CDR3 has 13 amino acids. V lost 5 bases, J lost 6 bases, and 14 bases lay in between. Germline V gene data show CDR1 as SGHTA and CDR2 as FQGNSA. CDR3 nucleotides: TGTGCCAGCAGCCAAGGCTTTTGGGGCGAGCAGTACTTC. This gives the protein CASSQGFWGEQYF.

Concerning this clone: Additional DNA sequences in this sample encode the identical CDR3. The chain joins TRBV20-1 to TRBJ2-3; a weak D match, TRBD2 (5 bases). The germline V gene encodes CDR1 DFQATT and CDR2 SNEGSKA (reference sequence). With 6 bases removed from V and 6 bases from J, the gap between germline ends came to 10 bases. This CDR3 spans 11 amino acids. Here the CDR3 reads CSAQVADTQYF. The DNA for the CDR3 is TGCAGTGCCCAGGTAGCGGATACGCAGTATTTT.

This clone was observed many times. The rearrangement links TRBV14 to TRBJ2-1; TRBD2 matches at 9 bases. The trim removed 3 bases at V and 4 bases at J, leaving 1 base unmatched. This CDR3 is 14 amino acids long. The germline CDR1 and CDR2 sequences are SGHDN and FVKESK. The CDR3 is CASSHGLAYNEQFF. For the CDR3, the DNA is TGTGCCAGCAGCCACGGACTAGCGTACAATGAGCAGTTCTTC.

This clone was observed a few times. The V gene is TRBV5-4, the J gene TRBJ2-7; perhaps TRBD2 as D (6 bases). V was trimmed by 2 bases and J by 6 bases, leaving 15 bases between them. The CDR3 is 14 amino acids. Per the germline V gene, CDR1 is SGHNT and CDR2 is YYREEE (reference sequence). The CDR3 sequence: CASSFETSLTEQYF. CDR3 bases: TGTGCCAGCAGCTTCGAGACTAGTTTGACCGAGCAGTACTTC.

This chain joins TRBV9 and TRBJ2-3; D is uncertain. Germline loops: CDR1 SGDLS, CDR2 YYNGEE. This CDR3 comprises 12 residues. Trimming pared 1 base from V and 6 bases from J, leaving 6 bases between. CDR3: CASSVTLDTQYF. The CDR3, as DNA: TGTGCCAGCAGCGTAACTTTGGATACGCAGTATTTT. The whole variable domain, filled in from reference TRBV9 and TRBJ2-3, reads DSGVTQTPKHLITATGQRVTLRCSPRSGDLSVYWYQQSLDQGLQFLIQYYNGEERAKGNILERFSAQQFPDLHSELNLSSLELGDSALYFCASSVTLDTQYFGPGTRLTVL.

This clone was observed a handful of times. The chain links TRBV9 to TRBJ1-2; D is unclear. The CDR3 consists of 15 residues. The germline V gene has CDR1 SGDLS and CDR2 YYNGEE. V was clipped by 0 bases and J by 4 bases, with 13 bases between them. Here the CDR3 DNA reads TGTGCCAGCAGCGTAGCGATCGGGGTCTCCTATGGCTACACCTTC. Translating it yields CASSVAIGVSYGYTF.

J is TRBJ2-2 and V is TRBV6-4, with D possibly being TRBD1 (5 bases). Germline V gene sequence: CDR1 MRHNA, CDR2 SNTAGT. The CDR3 sequence is 15 residues long. Trimming shortened V by 4 bases and J by 3 bases, and 12 bases separated the two germline ends. In DNA form, the CDR3 reads TGTGCCAGCAGTGGCTCCTCAGGGCACACCGGGGAGCTGTTTTTT. It specifies CASSGSSGHTGELFF.

This chain uses TRBV30 with TRBJ1-1, with 7 bases fitting TRBD1. This CDR3 spans 15 amino acids. V was clipped by 4 bases and J by 0 bases; unmatched bases: 8. Germline V gene data show CDR1 as GTSNPN and CDR2 as SVGIG (reference sequence). The CDR3 sequence is CAWTPTGSMNTEAFF. The DNA for the CDR3 is TGTGCCTGGACCCCGACAGGGTCTATGAACACTGAAGCTTTCTTT. Full variable domain (missing parts from reference TRBV30 and TRBJ1-1): SQTIHQWPATLVQPVGSPLSLECTVEGTSNPNLYWYRQAAGRGLQLLFYSVGIGQISSEVPQNLSASRPQDRQFILSSKKLLLSDSGFYLCAWTPTGSMNTEAFFGQGTRLTVV.

The chain employs TRBV27 and TRBJ1-4; no clear D. The CDR3 is 17 residues long. Germline loops: CDR1 MNHEY, CDR2 SMNVEV (reference sequence). V gave up 3 bases and J gave up 7 bases, with 21 bases separating them. For the CDR3, the DNA is TGTGCCAGCAGTTTTACCACCCCTCTCGGGTTGGCTGAAAAACTGTTTTTT. Its protein product is CASSFTTPLGLAEKLFF. The complete variable domain, with remaining parts taken from reference TRBV27 and TRBJ1-4, reads EAQVTQNPRYLITVTGKKLTVTCSQNMNHEYMSWYRQDPGLGLRQIYYSMNVEVTDKGDVPEGYKVSRKEKRNFPLILESPSPNQTSLYFCASSFTTPLGLAEKLFFGSGTQLSVL.

The chain combines TRBV5-4 with TRBJ2-5; the match to TRBD2 covers 8 bases. The germline CDR1 and CDR2 sequences are SGHNT and YYREEE (reference sequence). The CDR3 sequence is 15 residues long. The junction had 5 bases not matched to a gene; V was cut back by 2 bases and J by 2 bases. CDR3 loop: CASSLYPSGQETQYF. In nucleotides, the CDR3 is TGTGCCAGCAGCTTATACCCTAGCGGGCAAGAGACCCAGTACTTC.

This clone was recorded a few times. The chain employs TRBV18 and TRBJ2-5, with 10 bases that match TRBD2. Germline CDR1 reads KGHSH; CDR2 reads LQKENI. The trim removed 3 bases at V and 1 base at J, leaving 2 bases unmatched. The CDR3 length is 15 residues. Here the CDR3 reads CASSPPSGSQETQYF. Written as DNA, the CDR3 is TGTGCCAGCTCACCCCCTAGCGGGAGCCAAGAGACCCAGTACTTC.

The genes are TRBV6-5 and TRBJ1-2; possibly TRBD1 for D (5 bases). CDR1 is MNHEY and CDR2 is SVGAGI in the germline V gene. The V gene lost 5 bases and the J gene lost 2 bases, with 9 bases spanning the gap. This CDR3 has 13 residues. CDR3 bases: TGTGCCAGCAGTCACGGGGCGAACTATGGCTACACCTTC. Its protein is CASSHGANYGYTF.

The V and J genes are TRBV5-1 and TRBJ2-7; TRBD1 might be the D (6 bases). The CDR3 contains 15 residues. V lost 0 bases and J lost 0, with 10 bases in between. Per the germline V gene, CDR1 is SGHRS and CDR2 is YFSETQ. The CDR3 spells CASSLGGPSSYEQYV. As DNA, the CDR3 is TGCGCCAGCAGCTTGGGGGGGCCAAGCTCCTACGAGCAGTACGTC.

The chain combines TRBV9 with TRBJ1-2; 7 nucleotides agree with TRBD1. In germline, CDR1 is SGDLS, CDR2 YYNGEE. This CDR3 has 16 amino acids. V shed 3 bases, J shed 4 bases, and the junction held 12 bases outside the gene matches. CDR3 region: CASSGTTGSFGYGYTF. CDR3 in DNA: TGTGCCAGCAGCGGAACGACAGGGTCCTTCGGCTATGGCTACACCTTC. Combining the CDR3 with reference TRBV9 and TRBJ1-2 gives the whole variable domain DSGVTQTPKHLITATGQRVTLRCSPRSGDLSVYWYQQSLDQGLQFLIQYYNGEERAKGNILERFSAQQFPDLHSELNLSSLELGDSALYFCASSGTTGSFGYGYTFGSGTRLTVV.

The chain joins TRBV11-2 to TRBJ2-5; D call uncertain. The germline V gene has CDR1 SGHAT and CDR2 FQNNGV. V gave up 6 bases and J gave up 5 bases, with 13 bases separating them. This CDR3 spans 13 amino acids. The CDR3 nucleotides read TGTGCCAGCAGGGGTCAGGCCGGGGAGACCCAGTACTTC. Its translation: CASRGQAGETQYF.

The chain carries TRBV15 and TRBJ2-5, with D tentatively TRBD2 (6 bases). The CDR3 length is 13 residues. Trimming removed 5 bases from V and 5 bases from J, with 12 bases in between. Germline CDR1 and CDR2: LNHNV and YYDKDF (reference sequence). CDR3 nucleotide sequence: TGTGCCACCAGCGGGGGGACTTTTGAGACCCAGTACTTC. Translation: CATSGGTFETQYF. Looking up the rest from reference TRBV15 and TRBJ2-5 gives the full variable domain: DAMVIQNPRYQVTQFGKPVTLSCSQTLNHNVMYWYQQKSSQAPKLLFHYYDKDFNNEADTPDNFQSRRPNTSFCFLDIRSPGLGDTAMYLCATSGGTFETQYFGPGTRLLVL.

This clone was picked up a small number of times. J is TRBJ2-1 and V is TRBV30; no firm D call. Germline V CDR1 and CDR2: GTSNPN, SVGIG (reference sequence). Deletions cut 1 base from V and 6 bases from J, with 7 bases between. The CDR3 contains 12 residues. The CDR3 reads CAWSGQGNEQFF. For the CDR3, the DNA is TGTGCCTGGAGTGGTCAAGGCAATGAGCAGTTCTTC. Full variable domain (missing parts from reference TRBV30 and TRBJ2-1): SQTIHQWPATLVQPVGSPLSLECTVEGTSNPNLYWYRQAAGRGLQLLFYSVGIGQISSEVPQNLSASRPQDRQFILSSKKLLLSDSGFYLCAWSGQGNEQFFGPGTRLTVL.

The V and J genes are TRBV27 and TRBJ2-5; 7 bases fit TRBD1. With V trimmed by 1 base and J by 5 bases, 7 bases remained unmatched. CDR1 and CDR2 (germline): MNHEY, SMNVEV (reference sequence). CDR3 size: 15 residues. The CDR3 spells CASSLWEGGRETQYF. In DNA, the CDR3 is TGTGCCAGCAGTTTATGGGAAGGGGGCCGGGAGACCCAGTACTTC.

This clone was detected only a few times. This chain connects TRBV9 to TRBJ1-2; D remains ambiguous. Germline-derived CDR1 and CDR2 are SGDLS and YYNGEE. The length of the CDR3 is 13 residues. Between the trimmed V and J ends, which lost 3 bases and 7 bases, there was a span of 13 bases. CDR3 amino acids: CASSGEPESGYTF. For the CDR3, the DNA is TGTGCCAGCAGCGGCGAGCCAGAGAGTGGCTACACCTTC.

The chain combines TRBV7-2 with TRBJ1-2; TRBD1 matches 8 bases. Germline-derived CDR1 and CDR2 are SGHTA and FQGNSA. The CDR3 runs 13 residues. The trim removed 5 bases at V and 5 bases at J, leaving 4 bases unmatched. CDR3 in DNA: TGTGCCAGCAGCCCCACAGGGGGGTATGGCTACACCTTC. As protein: CASSPTGGYGYTF.

This clone has a handful of counts. V usage is TRBV2 and J usage is TRBJ1-5; no clear D gene. V was trimmed by 6 bases and J by 2 bases, leaving 11 bases between them. In germline, CDR1 is SNHLY, CDR2 FYNNEI. This CDR3 region has 14 residues. In DNA form, the CDR3 reads TGTGCCAGCAGGGTGGGCGGGGGCAATCAGCCCCAGCATTTT. The encoded protein is CASRVGGGNQPQHF.

This clone was counted only a few times. The chain combines TRBV6-5 with TRBJ1-6; D not certain. The CDR3 is 15 residues long. V dropped 2 bases and J dropped 10 bases, with 15 bases sitting between them. Germline V gene lookup returns CDR1 MNHEY and CDR2 SVGAGI. CDR3 bases: TGTGCCAGCAGTTACGAGCTCGCGGGGAAATCACCCCTCCACTTT. Translation: CASSYELAGKSPLHF.

The genes are TRBV29-1 and TRBJ2-5; TRBD2 matches 11 bases. The CDR3 length is 17 residues. Germline V CDR1 and CDR2: SQVTM, ANQGSEA. With 5 bases clipped from V and 2 bases from J, the junction kept 13 bases outside the gene matches. The CDR3 region has the DNA TGCAGCGTTACAAGTGGGCTAGCGGGGGGTTGGCAAGAGACCCAGTACTTC. It specifies CSVTSGLAGGWQETQYF.